This TCR beta chain came from a study of human T cells and chemical hapten exposure. This clonotype was detected a few times. TCRdb ran MiXCR on the RACE reads and lists one entry per CDR3 protein. The sample has under 200,000 distinct CDR3 sequences, roughly 15% seen once. Time point here: patch test 1, 2 weeks after DPC sensitization. Specified treatment: therapeutic diphenylcyclopropenone sensitization with weekly scalp DPC. The trim removed 5 bases at V and 13 bases at J, leaving 11 bases unmatched. Germline CDR1 reads KGHSH; CDR2 reads LQKENI. The CDR3 spans 12 residues. The sequencing here drew on whole blood, taken in connection with sensitization to the hapten diphenylcyclopropenone (DPC). This TCR derives from a woman aged 25-40 years with alopecia areata. Some clones in this sample may be carry-over from other donors' samples. The chain uses TRBV18 and TRBJ2-7; TRBD2 matches at 7 bases. CDR3 in amino acids: CASSSWGGVVYF. CDR3 DNA sequence: TGTGCCAGCTCAAGCTGGGGAGGGGTGGTATACTTC.